This T cell receptor (beta chain) was identified in a study of molecular identifiers for immune sequencing clone quantification. Study results and caveats: In cases of identical TCR molecules sharing a barcode, highly expanded clone sizes could be underestimated.

TCRdb processed the PCR reads anew with MiXCR; each CDR3 protein has one entry. The sample contains about 510,000 distinct CDR3 sequences, roughly 25% of which appear only once. Naive CD8 libraries were made from 20,000 to 1,000,000 sorted cells, and they used 10%, 30% or 50% RNA. Only a few counts were recorded for this clonotype. Antigen unknown. Between the trimmed V and J ends, which lost 0 bases and 7 bases, there was a span of 22 bases. Germline loops: CDR1 DFQATT, CDR2 SNEGSKA (reference sequence). The CDR3 has 16 amino acids. The V call is TRBV20-1, the J call TRBJ2-7, with D maybe TRBD1 (6 bases). The TCR was taken from a human donor in good health. Some libraries in this study had Jurkat cell RNA spiked in. Sequences were obtained from naive CD8+ T cells from blood, with Jurkat cell RNA spiked in. Indicated subset: FACS-sorted CD8+CD4-CCR7+CD45RA+ naive T cells. The CDR3 loop is CSAREPPTGPRVEQYF. The CDR3, as DNA: TGCAGTGCTAGAGAGCCACCGACAGGCCCCCGAGTGGAGCAGTACTTC.